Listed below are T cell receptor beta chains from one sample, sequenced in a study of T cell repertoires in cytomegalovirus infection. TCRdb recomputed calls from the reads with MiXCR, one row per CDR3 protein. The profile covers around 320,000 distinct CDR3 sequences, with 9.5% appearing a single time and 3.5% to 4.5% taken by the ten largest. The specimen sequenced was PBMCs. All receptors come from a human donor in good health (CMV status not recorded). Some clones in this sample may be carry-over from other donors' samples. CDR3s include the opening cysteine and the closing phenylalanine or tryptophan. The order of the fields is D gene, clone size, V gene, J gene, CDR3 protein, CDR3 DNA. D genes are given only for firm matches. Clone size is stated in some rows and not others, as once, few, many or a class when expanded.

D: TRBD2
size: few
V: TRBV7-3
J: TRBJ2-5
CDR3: CASSGGLAGKTQYF
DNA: TGTGCCAGCAGCGGTGGACTAGCGGGGAAGACCCAGTACTTC

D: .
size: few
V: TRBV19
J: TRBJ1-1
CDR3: CASSVTSRSQMNTEAFF
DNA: TGTGCCAGTAGTGTCACAAGCCGAAGCCAAATGAACACTGAAGCTTTCTTT

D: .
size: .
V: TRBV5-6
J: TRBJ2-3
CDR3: CASSLWISGVDTQYF
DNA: TGTGCCAGCAGCTTGTGGATTTCGGGGGTCGATACGCAGTATTTT

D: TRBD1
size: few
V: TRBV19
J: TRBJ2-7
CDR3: CASSKGDSPYEQYF
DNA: TGTGCCAGTAGTAAAGGGGACAGCCCCTACGAGCAGTACTTC

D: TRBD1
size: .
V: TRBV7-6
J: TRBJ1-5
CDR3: CASSAGQGRGQPQHF
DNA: TGTGCCAGCAGCGCCGGACAGGGCAGAGGTCAGCCCCAGCATTTT

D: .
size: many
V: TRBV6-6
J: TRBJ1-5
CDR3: CASSYSDSGVSWPQHF
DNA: TGTGCCAGCAGTTACTCGGATTCAGGGGTTTCGTGGCCCCAGCATTTT

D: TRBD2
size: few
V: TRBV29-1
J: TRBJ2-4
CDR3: CSVGGTLAGGPKAKNIQYF
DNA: TGCAGCGTTGGTGGAACACTAGCGGGAGGGCCCAAGGCCAAAAACATTCAGTACTTC

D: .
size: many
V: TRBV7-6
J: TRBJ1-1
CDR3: CASSQGMNTEAFF
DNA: TGTGCCAGCAGCCAAGGTATGAACACTGAAGCTTTCTTT

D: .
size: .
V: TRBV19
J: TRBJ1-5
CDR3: CASSFGQPLGQPQHF
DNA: TGTGCCAGTAGTTTCGGGCAACCGTTAGGACAGCCCCAGCATTTT

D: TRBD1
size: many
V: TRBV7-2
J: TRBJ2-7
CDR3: CASSSTDRTGDYEQYF
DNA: TGTGCCAGCAGCTCTACAGATCGGACAGGCGACTACGAGCAGTACTTC

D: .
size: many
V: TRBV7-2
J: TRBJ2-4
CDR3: CASSLGDITTGNIQYF
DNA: TGTGCCAGCAGCTTAGGGGACATCACTACGGGAAACATTCAGTACTTC

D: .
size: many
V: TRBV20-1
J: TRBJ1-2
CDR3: CSAREGGYGYTF
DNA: TGCAGTGCTAGAGAGGGTGGTTATGGCTACACCTTC

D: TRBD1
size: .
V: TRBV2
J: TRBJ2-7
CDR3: CASSRRQGYEQYF
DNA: TGTGCCAGCAGTCGACGACAGGGGTACGAGCAGTACTTC

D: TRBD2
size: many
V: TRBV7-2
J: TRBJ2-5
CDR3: CASSLAGASAQETQYF
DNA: TGTGCCAGCAGCCTTGCGGGAGCTAGCGCTCAAGAGACCCAGTACTTC

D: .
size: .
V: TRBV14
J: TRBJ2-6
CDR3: CASSQEGGALSGANVLTF
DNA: TGTGCCAGCAGCCAAGAGGGGGGGGCCCTCTCTGGGGCCAACGTCCTGACTTTC

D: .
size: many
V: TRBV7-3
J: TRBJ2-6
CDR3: CASSLDRRDRAGANVLTF
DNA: TGTGCCAGCAGCTTAGATAGGAGGGATAGGGCTGGGGCCAACGTCCTGACTTTC

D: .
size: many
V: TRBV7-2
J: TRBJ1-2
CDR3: CASSSAGQTYGYTF
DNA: TGTGCCAGCAGCTCGGCCGGGCAGACCTATGGCTACACCTTC

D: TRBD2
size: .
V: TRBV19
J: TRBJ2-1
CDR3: CARTGGGPFREQFF
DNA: TGTGCCAGGACCGGGGGGGGGCCCTTTAGGGAGCAGTTCTTC

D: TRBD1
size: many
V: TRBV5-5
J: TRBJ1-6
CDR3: CASSTGENSPLHF
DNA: TGTGCCAGCAGCACAGGGGAAAATTCACCCCTCCACTTT

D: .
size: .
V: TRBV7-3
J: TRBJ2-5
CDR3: CASSKRGGETQYF
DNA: TGTGCCAGCAGCAAACGAGGAGGAGAGACCCAGTACTTC

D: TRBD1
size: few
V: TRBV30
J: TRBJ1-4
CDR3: CAWSDGTVNEKLFF
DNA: TGTGCCTGGAGTGACGGGACAGTCAATGAAAAACTGTTTTTT

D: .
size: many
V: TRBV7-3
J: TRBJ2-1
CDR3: CASSQRGYYNEQFF
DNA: TGTGCCAGCAGCCAGAGGGGGTACTACAATGAGCAGTTCTTC

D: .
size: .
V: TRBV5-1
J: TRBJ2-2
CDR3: CASSLGPLGGAVGELFF
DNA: TGCGCCAGCAGCTTGGGACCTCTCGGGGGCGCGGTCGGGGAGCTGTTTTTT

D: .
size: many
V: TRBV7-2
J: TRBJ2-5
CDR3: CASSLTSLQETQYF
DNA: TGTGCCAGCAGCTTGACTTCGTTACAAGAGACCCAGTACTTC

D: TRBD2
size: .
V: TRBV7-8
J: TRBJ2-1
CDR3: CASSLGTSLQNEQFF
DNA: TGTGCCAGCAGCTTAGGGACTAGCCTGCAGAATGAGCAGTTCTTC

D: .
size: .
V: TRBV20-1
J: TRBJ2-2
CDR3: CSAADITRNTGELFF
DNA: TGCAGTGCTGCCGACATAACTAGGAACACCGGGGAGCTGTTTTTT

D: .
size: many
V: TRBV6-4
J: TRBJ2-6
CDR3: CASSDSSAGANVLTF
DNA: TGTGCCAGCAGTGACTCGAGTGCCGGGGCCAACGTCCTGACTTTC

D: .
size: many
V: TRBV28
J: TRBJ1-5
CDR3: CASSLGLSNQPQHF
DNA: TGTGCCAGCAGTCTTGGATTGAGCAATCAGCCCCAGCATTTT

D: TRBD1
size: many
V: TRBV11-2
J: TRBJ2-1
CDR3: CASSFPGQRVYNEQFF
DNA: TGTGCCAGCAGCTTCCCGGGACAGAGAGTTTACAATGAGCAGTTCTTC

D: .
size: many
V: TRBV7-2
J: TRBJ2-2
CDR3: CASSLVFRRTGELFF
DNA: TGTGCCAGCAGCTTAGTTTTCAGGAGAACCGGGGAGCTGTTTTTT

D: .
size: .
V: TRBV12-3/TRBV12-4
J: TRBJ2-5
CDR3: CASSPYRSRQETQYF
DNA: TGTGCCAGCAGTCCTTACCGCTCAAGACAAGAGACCCAGTACTTC

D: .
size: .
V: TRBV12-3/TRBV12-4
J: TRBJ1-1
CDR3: CASSPRGGWTEAFF
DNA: TGTGCCAGCAGTCCCCGGGGGGGCTGGACTGAAGCTTTCTTT

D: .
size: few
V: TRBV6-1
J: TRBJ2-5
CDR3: CASSEAGETQYF
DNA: TGTGCCAGCAGTGAAGCTGGAGAGACCCAGTACTTC

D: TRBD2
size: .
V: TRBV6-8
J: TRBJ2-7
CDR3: CASSYSWLAGGGYEQYF
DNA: TGTGCCAGCAGTTACTCCTGGCTAGCGGGAGGGGGCTACGAGCAGTACTTC

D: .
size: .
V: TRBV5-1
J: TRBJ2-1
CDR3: CASSLGQTLGYEQFF
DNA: TGCGCCAGCAGCCTTGGACAGACCTTAGGCTATGAGCAGTTCTTC

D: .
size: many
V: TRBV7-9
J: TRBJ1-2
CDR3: CASSPPVGQEPYGYTF
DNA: TGTGCCAGCAGCCCCCCCGTGGGGCAGGAACCCTATGGCTACACCTTC

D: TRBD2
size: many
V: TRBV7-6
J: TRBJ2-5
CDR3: CASSSGGAGAQETQYF
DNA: TGTGCCAGCAGCTCCGGCGGAGCGGGGGCCCAAGAGACCCAGTACTTC

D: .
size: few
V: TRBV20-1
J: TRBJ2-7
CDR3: CSARDQGAVLLSYEQYF
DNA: TGCAGTGCTAGAGACCAGGGAGCGGTCCTCCTAAGTTACGAGCAGTACTTC

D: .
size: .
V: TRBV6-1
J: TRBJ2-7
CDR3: CASPRDPYEQYF
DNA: TGTGCCTCCCCTAGGGACCCCTACGAGCAGTACTTC

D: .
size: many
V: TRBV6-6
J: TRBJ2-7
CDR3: CASSYSSYEQYF
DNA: TGTGCCAGCAGTTACTCCTCCTACGAGCAGTACTTC

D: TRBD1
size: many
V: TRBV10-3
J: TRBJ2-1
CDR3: CAISVPGQDNEQFF
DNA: TGTGCCATCAGTGTACCGGGACAGGACAATGAGCAGTTCTTC

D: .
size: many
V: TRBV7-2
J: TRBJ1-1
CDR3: CASSLQTAGRGTEAFF
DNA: TGTGCCAGCAGCTTACAGACTGCCGGCAGGGGCACTGAAGCTTTCTTT

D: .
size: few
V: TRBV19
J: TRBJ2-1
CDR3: CASTPRGAINEQFF
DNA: TGTGCCAGTACCCCTCGGGGGGCAATAAATGAGCAGTTCTTC

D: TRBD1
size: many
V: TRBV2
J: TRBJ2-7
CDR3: CASTRTGRVYEQYF
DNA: TGTGCCAGCACCCGGACAGGGAGAGTCTACGAGCAGTACTTC

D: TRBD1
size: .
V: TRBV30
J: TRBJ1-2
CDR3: CAWTDDRGLYGYTF
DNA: TGTGCCTGGACCGATGACAGGGGTCTGTATGGCTACACCTTC

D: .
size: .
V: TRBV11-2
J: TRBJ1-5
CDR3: CASSLGRTGNQPQHF
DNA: TGTGCCAGCAGCTTAGGCCGGACAGGCAATCAGCCCCAGCATTTT

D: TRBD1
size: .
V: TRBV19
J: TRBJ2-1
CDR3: CASSANRDRGFNEQFF
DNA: TGTGCCAGTAGTGCTAACCGGGACAGGGGTTTTAATGAGCAGTTCTTC

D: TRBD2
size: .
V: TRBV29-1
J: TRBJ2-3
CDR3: CSADSGGRSTDTQYF
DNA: TGCTCGGCGGATAGCGGGGGCCGTAGCACAGATACGCAGTATTTT

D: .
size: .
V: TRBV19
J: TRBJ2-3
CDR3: CASSIDPGDTQYF
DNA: TGTGCCAGTAGTATAGATCCGGGAGATACGCAGTATTTT

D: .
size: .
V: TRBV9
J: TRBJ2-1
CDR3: CASSVEGDLNEQFF
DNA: TGTGCCAGCAGCGTAGAGGGGGACCTCAATGAGCAGTTCTTC

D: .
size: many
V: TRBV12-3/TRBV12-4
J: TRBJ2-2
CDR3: CASSLGTTRTGELFF
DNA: TGTGCCAGCAGTTTGGGGACGACTAGGACCGGGGAGCTGTTTTTT

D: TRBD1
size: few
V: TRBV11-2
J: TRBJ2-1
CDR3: CASRPISGQGAIEQFF
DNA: TGTGCCAGCAGACCAATCTCGGGACAGGGGGCGATTGAGCAGTTCTTC

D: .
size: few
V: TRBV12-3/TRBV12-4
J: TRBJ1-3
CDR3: CASSHGNTIYF
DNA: TGTGCCAGCAGTCATGGAAACACCATATATTTT

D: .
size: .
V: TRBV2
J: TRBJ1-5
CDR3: CASTGGRAGNQPQHF
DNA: TGTGCCAGCACGGGAGGGAGGGCTGGCAATCAGCCCCAGCATTTT

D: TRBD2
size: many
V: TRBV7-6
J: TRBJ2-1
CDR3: CASSLAPPLLAGRGDEQFF
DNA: TGTGCCAGCAGCTTAGCCCCACCTCTCCTAGCGGGGAGAGGTGATGAGCAGTTCTTC

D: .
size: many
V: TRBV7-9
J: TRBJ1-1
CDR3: CASSVSLNTEAFF
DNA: TGTGCCAGCAGCGTTTCCTTGAACACTGAAGCTTTCTTT

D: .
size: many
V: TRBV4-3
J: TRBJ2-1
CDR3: CASSRGIYNEQFF
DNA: TGCGCCAGCAGCCGAGGGATCTACAATGAGCAGTTCTTC

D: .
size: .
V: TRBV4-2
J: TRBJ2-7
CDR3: CASSQERTSLWEQYF
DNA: TGTGCCAGCAGCCAAGAACGGACATCCCTGTGGGAGCAGTACTTC

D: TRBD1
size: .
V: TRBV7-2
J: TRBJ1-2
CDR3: CASSTGTGLVGYTF
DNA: TGTGCCAGCAGCACAGGGACAGGGTTGGTCGGCTACACCTTC

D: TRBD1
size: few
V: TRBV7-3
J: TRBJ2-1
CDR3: CASSQIPADRAYNEQFF
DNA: TGTGCCAGCAGCCAGATCCCGGCGGACAGGGCCTACAATGAGCAGTTCTTC